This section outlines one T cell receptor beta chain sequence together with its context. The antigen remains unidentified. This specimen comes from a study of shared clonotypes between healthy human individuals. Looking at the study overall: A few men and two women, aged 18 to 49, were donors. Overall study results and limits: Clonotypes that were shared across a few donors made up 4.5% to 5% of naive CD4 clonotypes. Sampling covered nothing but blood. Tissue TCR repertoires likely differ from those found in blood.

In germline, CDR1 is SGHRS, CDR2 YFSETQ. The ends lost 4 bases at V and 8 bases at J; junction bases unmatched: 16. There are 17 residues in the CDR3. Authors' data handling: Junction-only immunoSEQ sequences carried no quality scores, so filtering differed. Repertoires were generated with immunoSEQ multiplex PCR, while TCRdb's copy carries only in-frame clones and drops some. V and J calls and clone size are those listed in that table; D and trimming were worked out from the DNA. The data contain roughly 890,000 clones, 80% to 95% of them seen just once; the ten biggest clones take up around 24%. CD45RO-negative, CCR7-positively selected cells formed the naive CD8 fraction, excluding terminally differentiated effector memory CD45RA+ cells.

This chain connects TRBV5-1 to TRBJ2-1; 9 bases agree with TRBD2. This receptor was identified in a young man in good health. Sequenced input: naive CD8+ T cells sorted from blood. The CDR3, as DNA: TGCGCCAGCAGCCAGGCCCCCGGGGCGGGAGGGCTCGATGAGCAGTTCTTC. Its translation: CASSQAPGAGGLDEQFF. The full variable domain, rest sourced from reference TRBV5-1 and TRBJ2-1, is KAGVTQTPRYLIKTRGQQVTLSCSPISGHRSVSWYQQTPGQGLQFLFEYFSETQRNKGNFPGRFSGRQFSNSRSEMNVSTLELGDSALYLCASSQAPGAGGLDEQFFGPGTRLTVL.